This TCR beta chain was identified in a study of T cell changes during pregnancy in multiple sclerosis. The CDR3 spans 17 residues. CDR1 and CDR2 (germline): MRHNA, SNTAGT. V was pared by 0 bases and J by 7 bases, with 5 bases of the junction left unmatched. TCRdb's copy holds only in-frame clones and misses some; the assay was immunoSEQ multiplex PCR. This sample yields 100,000 or so clones, of which under 95% are seen a single time; almost 1% belongs to the top ten. The chain recombines TRBV6-4 with TRBJ2-1; 14 bases agree with TRBD2. Specimen: peripheral blood, collected after pregnancy. This TCR came from a female donor with multiple sclerosis, enrolled in a pregnancy study. For the CDR3, the DNA is TGTGCCAGCAGTGACTCCCTGGGACTAGCGGGAGTTAATGAGCAGTTCTTC. Its protein is CASSDSLGLAGVNEQFF.